This TCR beta chain was captured in a study of vaccination and CD4 T cells after COVID-19. Study as a whole: Post-COVID draws followed diagnosis by a median roughly 93 days (range 35 to 161).

The V and J ends lost 6 bases and 0 bases respectively, with 16 bases between them. The CDR3 is made up of 16 amino acids. Germline loops: CDR1 MNHEY, CDR2 SMNVEV (reference sequence). The assay that was used to sequence DNA from cultured CD4+ T cells was the Oncomine TCR Beta short-read assay. The source of extracted genomic DNA was cultured CD4+ T cells. TCRdb passed the PCR reads through MiXCR, listing each CDR3 protein once. In the table there are about 15,000 distinct CDR3 sequences, less than 70% of which are singletons. Treatment meaning: approximately 11-day PBMC culture with coronavirus spike peptide pools or control peptides (ViraFEST assay). In the case of this clonotype: The target antigen is unknown.

The sample consisted of CD4+ T cells from blood, cultured in vitro. J is TRBJ2-3 and V is TRBV27; D may be TRBD2 (5 bases). This sequence originates from a human donor who had recovered from COVID-19. The chain's CDR3 is CASRSLDGVSTDTQYF. CDR3 coding DNA: TGTGCCAGCAGGAGCCTTGACGGGGTTAGCACAGATACGCAGTATTTT.